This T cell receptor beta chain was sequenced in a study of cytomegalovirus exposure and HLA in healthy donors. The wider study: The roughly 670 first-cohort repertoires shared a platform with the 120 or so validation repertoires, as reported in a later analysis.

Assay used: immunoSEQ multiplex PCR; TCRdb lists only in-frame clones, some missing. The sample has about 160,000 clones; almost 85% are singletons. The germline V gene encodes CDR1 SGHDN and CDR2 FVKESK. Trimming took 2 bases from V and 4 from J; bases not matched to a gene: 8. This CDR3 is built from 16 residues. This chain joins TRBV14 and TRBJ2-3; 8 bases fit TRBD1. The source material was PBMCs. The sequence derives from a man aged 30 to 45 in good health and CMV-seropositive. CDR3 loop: CASSQLDRVNADTQYF. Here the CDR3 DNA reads TGTGCCAGCAGCCAATTGGACAGGGTAAACGCAGATACGCAGTATTTT.